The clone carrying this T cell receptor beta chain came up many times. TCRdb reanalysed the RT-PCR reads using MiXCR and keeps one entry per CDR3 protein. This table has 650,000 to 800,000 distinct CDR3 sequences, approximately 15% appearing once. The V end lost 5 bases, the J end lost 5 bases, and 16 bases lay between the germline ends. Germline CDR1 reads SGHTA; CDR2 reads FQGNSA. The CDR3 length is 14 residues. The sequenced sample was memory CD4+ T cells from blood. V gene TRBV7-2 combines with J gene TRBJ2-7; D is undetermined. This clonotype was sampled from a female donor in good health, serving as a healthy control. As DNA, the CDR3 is TGTGCCAGCAGCCCTATGGTTAGTTCTGACGAGCAGTACTTC. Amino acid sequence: CASSPMVSSDEQYF.